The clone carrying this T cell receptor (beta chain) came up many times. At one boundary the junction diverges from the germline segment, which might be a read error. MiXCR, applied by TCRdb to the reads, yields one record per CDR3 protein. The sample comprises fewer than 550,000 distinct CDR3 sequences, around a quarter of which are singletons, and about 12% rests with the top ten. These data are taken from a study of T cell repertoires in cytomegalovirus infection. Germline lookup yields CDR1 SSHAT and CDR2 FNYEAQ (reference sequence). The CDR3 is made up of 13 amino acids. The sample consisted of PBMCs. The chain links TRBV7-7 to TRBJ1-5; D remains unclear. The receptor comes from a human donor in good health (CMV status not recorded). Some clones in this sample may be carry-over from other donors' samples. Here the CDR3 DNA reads TGTGCTAGCAGCTTAGAGAGGAATCAGCCCCAGCATTTT. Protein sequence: CASSLERNQPQHF. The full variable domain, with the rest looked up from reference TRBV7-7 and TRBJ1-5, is GAGVSQSPRYKVTKRGQDVTLRCDPISSHATLYWYQQALGQGPEFLTYFNYEAQPDKSGLPSDRFSAERPEGSISTLTIQRTEQRDSAMYRCASSLERNQPQHFGDGTRLSIL.